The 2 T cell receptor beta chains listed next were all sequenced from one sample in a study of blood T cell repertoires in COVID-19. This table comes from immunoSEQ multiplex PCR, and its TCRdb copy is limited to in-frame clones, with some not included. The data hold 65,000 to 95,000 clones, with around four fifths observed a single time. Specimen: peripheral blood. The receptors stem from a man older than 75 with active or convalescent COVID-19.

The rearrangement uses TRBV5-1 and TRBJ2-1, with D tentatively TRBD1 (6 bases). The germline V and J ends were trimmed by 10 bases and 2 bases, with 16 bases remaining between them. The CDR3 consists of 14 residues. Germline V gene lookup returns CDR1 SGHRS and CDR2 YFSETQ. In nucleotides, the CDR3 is TGCGCCTCCTCCCGGGACAATACCTACAATGAGCAGTTCTTC. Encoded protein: CASSRDNTYNEQFF.

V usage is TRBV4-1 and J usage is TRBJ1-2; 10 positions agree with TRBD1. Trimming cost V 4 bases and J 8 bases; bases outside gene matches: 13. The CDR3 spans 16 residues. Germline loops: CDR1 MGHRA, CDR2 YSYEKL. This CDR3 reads CASSPPWGQGTRGYTF. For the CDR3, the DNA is TGCGCCAGCAGCCCCCCCTGGGGACAGGGGACGAGAGGCTACACCTTC.